A single sample gave rise to the 20 T cell receptor beta chains below, sequenced in a study of control samples from healthy donors and cancer patients. Sequenced by immunoSEQ multiplex PCR; TCRdb stores in-frame clones only, minus some. The table includes roughly 130,000 clones, about nine tenths detected once. Material: blood. Receptor source: a man younger than 35 in good health.

V gene TRBV7-2 combines with J gene TRBJ2-7, with TRBD2 matching 7 bases. This CDR3 has 13 residues. With V trimmed by 5 bases and J by 6 bases, 7 bases remained unmatched. From germline, CDR1 is SGHTA and CDR2 FQGNSA. The CDR3 spells CASSVMGGGEQYV. CDR3 DNA: TGTGCCAGCAGCGTTATGGGGGGGGGCGAGCAGTACGTC.

The J gene is TRBJ1-5, the V gene TRBV3-1 (or the pseudogene TRBV3-2); D perhaps matches TRBD1 (6 bases). V lost 0 bases and J 6 bases, leaving 18 bases between the germline ends. Per germline, CDR1 LGHDT and CDR2 YNNKEL (reference sequence). The CDR3 sequence is 17 residues long. CDR3 nucleotide sequence: TGTGCCAGCAGCCAAGATCCGCCAGGGGTTAAGACTCAGCCCCAGCATTTT. Translated, it gives CASSQDPPGVKTQPQHF.

This chain uses TRBV10-3 with TRBJ2-2, with D perhaps TRBD1 (6 bases). The CDR3 totals 16 residues. CDR1 ENHRY and CDR2 SYGVKD come from the germline V gene. Trimming shortened V by 5 bases and J by 1 base, and 14 bases separated the two germline ends. The CDR3: CAISITGTRNTGELFF. CDR3 sequence (DNA): TGTGCCATCAGTATTACTGGGACACGGAACACCGGGGAGCTGTTTTTT.

The chain uses TRBV2 and TRBJ1-1, with D unresolved. The CDR3 covers 11 residues. V dropped 6 bases and J dropped 9 bases, with 11 bases sitting between them. From germline, CDR1 is SNHLY and CDR2 FYNNEI. The CDR3 DNA follows: TGTGCCAGCAGCGCTAAAGGGAAAGCTTTCTTT. Its translation is CASSAKGKAFF.

This clone was seen once. The rearrangement joins TRBV11-3 to TRBJ2-1, with D maybe TRBD2 (5 bases). CDR3 length equals 16 residues. Between the trimmed V and J ends, which lost 2 bases and 8 bases, there was a span of 19 bases. Germline V gene sequence: CDR1 SGHNT, CDR2 YENEEA. CDR3 protein: CASSLRVRRDQDEQFF. CDR3 DNA sequence: TGTGCCAGCAGCTTAAGGGTTCGACGGGATCAGGATGAGCAGTTCTTC.

This clone has a single count. Here the CDR3 DNA reads TGTGCCAGAGGGGGCGGGTCAGTGAGTTATCAGCCCCAGCATTTT. Amino acid sequence: CARGGGSVSYQPQHF. The chain couples TRBV6-5 to TRBJ1-5; 7 nucleotides match TRBD1. Germline V gene sequence: CDR1 MNHEY, CDR2 SVGAGI. V gave up 9 bases and J gave up 5 bases; unmatched junction bases: 13. The CDR3 is 15 amino acids.

The chain links TRBV27 to TRBJ2-2; no firm D call. Deletions cut 2 bases from V and 4 bases from J, with 11 bases between. Germline CDR1 and CDR2: MNHEY and SMNVEV (reference sequence). The CDR3 sequence is 15 residues long. The CDR3 sequence is CASSLAGFGTGELFF. In nucleotides, the CDR3 is TGTGCCAGCAGTTTAGCCGGGTTCGGCACCGGGGAGCTGTTTTTT.

A word on this clone: Because the CDR3 is missing its conserved closing phenylalanine or tryptophan, this is likely a read error. The DNA is left out, because the CDR3 cannot be placed on it with certainty; the CDR3 is given as TCRdb lists it. J is TRBJ1-1 and V is TRBV7-8. CDR1 is SGHVS and CDR2 is FQNEAQ in the germline V gene. The CDR3 sequence runs 9 residues, both termini included. The CDR3 loop is CASSLVYGD.

This clone was detected only a few times. The sample has other DNA sequences that encode this CDR3 too. The chain recombines TRBV6-2 or TRBV6-3 with TRBJ2-3, with D possibly TRBD1 on 5 matching bases. Germline V CDR1 and CDR2: MNHEY, SVGEGT. The CDR3 runs 14 residues. Between the trimmed V and J ends, which lost 4 bases and 6 bases, there was a span of 14 bases. The CDR3 DNA follows: TGTGCCAGCAGTTCCGGACACCCGGCGGATACGCAGTATTTT. It codes for CASSSGHPADTQYF.

This chain links TRBV28 with TRBJ1-2; no reliable D call. Trimming took 6 bases from V and 1 from J, leaving 15 bases between them. Germline loops: CDR1 MDHEN, CDR2 SYDVKM. This CDR3 is built from 15 residues. The CDR3 protein is CASSQTRAVNYGYTF. As DNA, the CDR3 is TGTGCCAGCAGCCAAACCCGGGCTGTTAACTATGGCTACACCTTC.

The rearrangement uses TRBV3-1 (or the pseudogene TRBV3-2) and TRBJ1-3; perhaps TRBD1 as D (5 bases). Germline CDR1 reads LGHDT; CDR2 reads YNNKEL (reference sequence). V lost 0 bases, J lost 0 bases, and 15 bases lay in between. The CDR3 runs to 18 residues. CDR3 sequence (DNA): TGTGCCAGCAGCCAAGATCACAGGATCCGCTCCTCTGGAAACACCATATATTTT. It specifies CASSQDHRIRSSGNTIYF.

The chain couples TRBV19 to TRBJ1-2, with 7 nucleotides matching TRBD1. The CDR3 is 15 residues long. Per germline, CDR1 LNHDA and CDR2 SQIVND (reference sequence). The V segment lost 5 bases and the J segment 7 bases; nucleotides outside the gene matches: 13. CDR3 loop: CASSPSTGQSGGYTF. CDR3 coding DNA: TGTGCCAGTAGTCCCTCGACAGGGCAATCAGGTGGCTACACCTTC.

The DNA for the CDR3 is TGTGCCAGCAGCTTCTTCAGGGGTCCCTCCTACAATGAGCAGTTCTTC. This encodes CASSFFRGPSYNEQFF. The J gene is TRBJ2-1, the V gene TRBV5-8, with D possibly matching TRBD1 (6 bases). Germline loops: CDR1 SGHTS, CDR2 YDEGEE. The CDR3 sequence is 16 residues long. The V gene lost 2 bases and the J gene lost 0 bases, with 12 bases spanning the gap.

The gene calls are TRBV6-5 and TRBJ2-1; 10 bases match TRBD1. This CDR3 spans 15 amino acids. Germline loops: CDR1 MNHEY, CDR2 SVGAGI. The V gene end was trimmed by 2 bases and the J gene end by 5 bases; junction bases not matched to a gene: 3. CDR3 loop: CASSYGDRGNNEQFF. The CDR3 DNA follows: TGTGCCAGCAGTTACGGGGACAGGGGAAACAATGAGCAGTTCTTC.

This chain connects TRBV3-1 (or the pseudogene TRBV3-2) to TRBJ2-5; D may be TRBD1 or TRBD2 (5 bases each). Germline CDR1 reads LGHDT; CDR2 reads YNNKEL (reference sequence). V was trimmed by 1 base and J by 2 bases, leaving 11 bases between them. This CDR3 region has 15 residues. The DNA of the CDR3 is TGTGCCAGCAGCCAAGCCGGGACGGTTCAAGAGACCCAGTACTTC. This encodes CASSQAGTVQETQYF.

This sequence joins TRBV5-1 and TRBJ1-6; 7 bases line up with TRBD1. CDR1 and CDR2 from the germline V gene are SGHRS and YFSETQ. The CDR3 runs to 16 residues. Germline trimming cut 2 bases from V and 6 bases from J; bases unmatched to any gene: 8. The CDR3 spells CASSLTYQGGNSPLHF. CDR3 in DNA: TGCGCCAGCAGCTTAACTTACCAGGGGGGTAATTCACCCCTCCACTTT.

The rearrangement uses TRBV15 and TRBJ1-5; D is uncertain. The ends were cut back, 0 bases at V and 2 bases at J, with 11 bases in the middle. CDR1 is LNHNV and CDR2 is YYDKDF in the germline V gene (reference sequence). The CDR3 covers 16 residues. CDR3 residues: CATSRDSGFGNQPQHF. For the CDR3, the DNA is TGTGCCACCAGCAGAGATTCGGGGTTCGGCAATCAGCCCCAGCATTTT.

This clone was seen a few times. The chain couples TRBV14 to TRBJ2-1, with D hard to call. CDR1 and CDR2 (germline): SGHDN, FVKESK. Trimming shortened V by 0 bases and J by 4 bases, and 7 bases separated the two germline ends. The CDR3 covers 14 residues. The CDR3 region has the DNA TGTGCCAGCAGCCAAGATAGCAGTTACAATGAGCAGTTCTTC. Its protein is CASSQDSSYNEQFF.

The V and J genes are TRBV10-3 and TRBJ2-1; 15 bases align to TRBD2. V shed 10 bases and J 5 bases; nucleotides not matched to a gene: 12. This CDR3 has 17 amino acids. In germline, CDR1 is ENHRY, CDR2 SYGVKD. Here the CDR3 DNA reads TGTGCCACCCGCCCGGGACTAGCGGGAGGCAAAGACAATGAGCAGTTCTTC. Its translation is CATRPGLAGGKDNEQFF.

The chain is built from TRBV15 and TRBJ1-3; 11 bases agree with TRBD1. J gave up 1 base and V 8 bases, and 10 bases lay outside the gene matches. Germline CDR1 LNHNV, CDR2 YYDKDF (reference sequence). This CDR3 has 17 residues. CDR3 sequence reads: CATSLRDRGISGNTIYF. Here the CDR3 DNA reads TGTGCCACCTCCCTCCGGGACAGGGGGATATCTGGAAACACCATATATTTT.